The rows below give T cell receptor beta chains drawn from one sample of a study of blood T cell repertoires in COVID-19. Assay used: immunoSEQ multiplex PCR; TCRdb lists only in-frame clones, some missing. The sample lists some 64,000 clones; more than 75% were seen once. Sequenced material: peripheral blood. All receptors come from a human donor in a cohort sampled during active COVID-19. Each CDR3 is given without its conserved first and last residue.

v_gene,CDR3aa
TRBV7-2,ASSLGITGAEQY
TRBV5-6,ASSLEAGRYNEQF
TRBV9,ASSVGTTSTDTQY
TRBV7-9,ASSSPNRGPGMNTEAF
TRBV10-3,AIMALSYREISNQPQH
TRBV19,ASSGGPGLSRTDTQY
TRBV21-1,ASSKWERGGPEQF
TRBV7-9,ASNSRQPSEQY
TRBV10-2,ASRAALRLAGGETQY
TRBV6-5,ASSYSGRRSSSGYT
TRBV28,ASSFFRDTVTQY
TRBV18,ASSRQGNTEAF
TRBV6-5,ASSYGSGDTEAF
TRBV7-2,ASSFGQGPAF
TRBV6-2/TRBV6-3,ASSYTAGQGNYGYT
TRBV6-6,ASSYSSINGYT
TRBV2,ASSATASGNTIY
TRBV2,ASSPGIAGTDTQY
TRBV30,AWSKDREYGYT
TRBV7-9,ASSLEGKGRGGNTIY
TRBV29-1,SVGSSGGSYEQY
TRBV7-2,ASSLDRSEAF
TRBV7-2,ASSSLWEETQY
TRBV30,AWSPAGMGDTQY
TRBV11-2,ASSLDQALNTEAF
TRBV5-4,ASSPQGHYEQY
TRBV2,ASSEQGRDTGELF
TRBV5-4,ASSFDDRLRPEAF
TRBV29-1,STSTGSEAF
TRBV5-1,ASSSPGGSGNEKLF
TRBV7-3,ASSLPGSGANVLT
TRBV3-1/TRBV3-2,ASSQDVPGSGNTIY
TRBV5-1,ASSLDRGDYNEQF
TRBV25-1,ASSTGGSYNEQF
TRBV6-5,ASMVSGQGFGYT
TRBV28,ATSGTLTGGNTIY
TRBV2,ASSGSPQSTDTQY
TRBV30,AWSDRSSYNSPLH
TRBV3-1/TRBV3-2,ASSLSRTGAYEQY
TRBV19,AGSAGTASNQPQH
TRBV7-6,ASSPTSGGADTQY
TRBV24-1,ATSDSSDSPPIYGYT
TRBV7-9,ASGTSGGAFANEQF
TRBV1,TSSLQRRYEQF
TRBV7-9,ASSSTSSEGMNTEAF
TRBV13,ASSQPGTSGLSEQY
TRBV5-1,ASSLQGVRYEQY
TRBV28,ASSLFGGANTGELF
TRBV24-1,ATSDSTGRETQY
TRBV6-5,ASSQNKGAGYEQY
TRBV30,ACTQGVRRAETQY
TRBV2,ASSETGSGGAYEQY
TRBV3-1/TRBV3-2,ASRDGGPANEKLF
TRBV28,ASSLLARHEQF
TRBV5-4,ASSSTGVLNSPLH